This TCR beta chain stems from a study of cytomegalovirus exposure and HLA in healthy donors. With V trimmed by 5 bases and J by 2 bases, 2 bases remained unmatched. This CDR3 contains 13 residues. Germline lookup yields CDR1 SGHVS and CDR2 FQNEAQ. With 60 Vbeta and 13 Jbeta primers, the PCR was carried out. Assay used: immunoSEQ multiplex PCR; TCRdb lists only in-frame clones, some missing. The sample has under 200,000 clones, roughly 73% seen once; the top ten hold about 1.5%. The sample was PBMCs. The V call is TRBV7-8, the J call TRBJ2-5; TRBD1 matches 7 bases. The clonotype originates from a woman aged 25 to 39 in good health and CMV-seronegative. The CDR3 sequence: CASSPGQQETQYF. The CDR3 coding sequence is TGTGCCAGCAGCCCGGGACAGCAAGAGACCCAGTACTTC.